The present T cell receptor beta chain was sequenced within a study of shared clonotypes between healthy human individuals. Looking at the study overall: The plates for each donor numbered three CD4 naive, three CD4 memory, two CD8 naive and one CD8 memory.

The CDR3 is 13 amino acids. Looked up from germline, CDR1 is MNHNS and CDR2 is SASEGT. Unmatched junction bases numbered 3, after V lost 4 bases and J lost 4 bases. The study's findings and limits: Unshared clonotypes carried lower generation probabilities than those common to all four donors.

About 30,000 T cell genomes (roughly 220 ng DNA) went into each sorted-subset replicate. Sequencing was performed with immunoSEQ multiplex PCR; in TCRdb, only in-frame clones are kept and a portion is missing. The data contain about 2.4 million clones, around nine tenths of them singletons. Of note for this clone: Its antigen is still unknown. Other DNA sequences in this sample translate to the same CDR3.

V and J are TRBV6-1 and TRBJ1-1; 7 bases agree with TRBD1. Specimen: naive CD4+ T cells sorted from blood. Sample subset: CD45RA+ positively selected. The sequence was collected from a young man in good health. DNA of the CDR3: TGTGCCAGCAGTGCGCAGGGGGGCACTGAAGCTTTCTTT. The encoded protein is CASSAQGGTEAFF.